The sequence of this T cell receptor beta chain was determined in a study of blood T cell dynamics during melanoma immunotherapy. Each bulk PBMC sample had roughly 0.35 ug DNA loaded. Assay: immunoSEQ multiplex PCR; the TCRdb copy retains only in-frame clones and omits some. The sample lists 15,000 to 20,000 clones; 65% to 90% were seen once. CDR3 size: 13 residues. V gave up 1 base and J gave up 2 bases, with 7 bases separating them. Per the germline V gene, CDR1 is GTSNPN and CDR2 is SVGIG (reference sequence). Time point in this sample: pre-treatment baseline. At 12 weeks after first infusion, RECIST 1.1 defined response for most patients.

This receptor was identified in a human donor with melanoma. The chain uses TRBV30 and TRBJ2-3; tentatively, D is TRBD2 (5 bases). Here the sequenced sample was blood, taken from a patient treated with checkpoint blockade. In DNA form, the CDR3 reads TGTGCCTGGAGTGCGGGGTCCACAGATACGCAGTATTTT. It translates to CAWSAGSTDTQYF.